Shown below are 18 T cell receptor beta chains from a single sample sequenced in a study of blood T cells in healthy people across ages (dated by TCRdb to between 2014 and 2017). Preparation of the library involved 5' RACE. Sequencing was performed on an Illumina HiSeq 2500. A second PCR of roughly 6 to 11 cycles was run with a J-beta primer mix and a sample-barcoded 5' primer. TCRdb's own reprocessing of the public reads used fastp at Q25 and MiXCR and kept productive beta chains. Rows merge per CDR3 protein into single entries with the most common DNA and genes. Present in this sample are around 1,500,000 distinct CDR3 sequences, about 43% of which were seen just once. In total, the top ten clones hold less than 8% of the sample. The source material was blood. The receptor source for this set is a woman between 18 and 29 years old in good health.

This sequence joins TRBV11-2 and TRBJ2-4; 8 bases map to TRBD1. The J call is in doubt because the DNA end fits TRBJ2-7 better. The CDR3 sequence is 14 residues long. The germline gives CDR1 SGHAT, CDR2 FQNNGV. The CDR3 coding sequence is TGTGCCAGCAGCTTCGTTTTGGACAGGGACGAGCAGTACTTC. It translates to CASSFVLDRDEQYF.

This clonotype was seen only a few times. The CDR3 sequence: CASSPVGSSYEQYF. The CDR3 nucleotides are TGTGCCAGCAGCCCCGTGGGCAGCTCCTACGAGCAGTACTTC. The chain links TRBV28 to TRBJ2-7; D call uncertain. The germline V gene has CDR1 MDHEN and CDR2 SYDVKM. The CDR3 totals 14 residues. V dropped 6 bases and J dropped 0 bases, with 12 bases sitting between them.

In its sample, this clonotype was seen many times. This chain links TRBV4-1 with TRBJ2-5; D may be TRBD1 (6 bases). The CDR3 length is 14 residues. The V and J ends lost 4 bases and 3 bases respectively, with 12 bases between them. Germline V gene data show CDR1 as MGHRA and CDR2 as YSYEKL. CDR3 loop: CASSLPGQEETQYF. CDR3 DNA sequence: TGCGCCAGCAGCCTCCCGGGACAAGAAGAGACCCAGTACTTC.

DNA for the CDR3: TGTGCCAGCAGTTCGAACCGGGACAGGGGTGAAGCTTTCTTT. Residues: CASSSNRDRGEAFF. V is TRBV6-6 and J is TRBJ1-1; 10 positions match TRBD1. Germline loops: CDR1 MNHNY, CDR2 SVGAGI (reference sequence). CDR3 length: 14 amino acids. The V gene end was trimmed by 4 bases and the J gene end by 7 bases; junction bases not matched to a gene: 6.

The rearrangement links TRBV6-5 to TRBJ2-3, with D possibly TRBD2 on 7 matching bases. V was clipped by 6 bases and J by 3 bases, with 19 bases between them. Germline V gene sequence: CDR1 MNHEY, CDR2 SVGAGI. CDR3 length: 16 amino acids. CDR3 in amino acids: CASRGGGGAGTDTQYF. The DNA of the CDR3 is TGTGCCAGCAGAGGAGGGGGGGGGGCCGGGACAGATACGCAGTATTTT.

V and J are TRBV7-9 and TRBJ2-1; 8 bases map to TRBD2. There are 15 residues in the CDR3. The V gene end was trimmed by 7 bases and the J gene end by 8 bases; junction bases not matched to a gene: 13. Germline assignment: CDR1 SEHNR and CDR2 FQNEAQ (reference sequence). CDR3 bases: TGTGCCAGCAACCCCACCGGGGGGGCTGGGGATGAGCAGTTCTTC. Amino acids: CASNPTGGAGDEQFF.

This clonotype came up a few times. The rearrangement joins TRBV7-9 to TRBJ2-1, with TRBD1 as a possible D gene (7 bases). The germline V gene has CDR1 SEHNR and CDR2 FQNEAQ (reference sequence). The CDR3 has 16 residues. The V end was cut by 6 bases, the J end by 4 bases, with 19 bases between. The CDR3 DNA reads TGTGCCAGCAGGCGGCTTCAGGGGGGTCCTTACAATGAGCAGTTCTTC. The encoded protein is CASRRLQGGPYNEQFF.

This clonotype was observed at least ten times. The rearrangement links TRBV12-3 or TRBV12-4 to TRBJ2-7, with TRBD1 identical over 10 bases. This CDR3 is 14 amino acids long. Trimming removed 5 bases from V and 6 bases from J; junction bases left unmatched: 7. This chain's CDR3 is CASSKTGGLSEQYF. In DNA form, the CDR3 reads TGTGCCAGCAGTAAGACAGGGGGCTTAAGCGAGCAGTACTTC.

This chain joins TRBV11-2 and TRBJ2-1, with unresolved D. The CDR3 is made up of 14 amino acids. CDR1 is SGHAT, CDR2 FQNNGV, per germline. V was clipped by 5 bases and J by 8 bases, with 16 bases between them. The CDR3 bases are TGTGCCAGCAGCCACGGACCTGTCCAGGATGAGCAGTTCTTC. It is translated as CASSHGPVQDEQFF.

This clonotype was observed a few times. This chain uses TRBV5-1 with TRBJ2-7; either TRBD1 or TRBD2 may fit D (5 bases each). Germline V lookup: CDR1 SGHRS, CDR2 YFSETQ. The CDR3 is 15 amino acids. The germline V and J ends were trimmed by 3 bases and 7 bases, with 20 bases remaining between them. The CDR3: CASSSGTGAYNEQYF. As DNA, the CDR3 is TGCGCCAGCAGCTCCGGGACCGGGGCATACAATGAGCAGTACTTC.

This clonotype has just a few counts. This sequence joins TRBV4-1 and TRBJ1-5; the D is unclear. The V end was cut by 2 bases, the J end by 7 bases, with 9 bases between. Germline assignment: CDR1 MGHRA and CDR2 YSYEKL. The CDR3 consists of 13 residues. This CDR3 is CASSQQPEQPQHF. The CDR3 DNA reads as TGCGCCAGCAGCCAACAGCCCGAGCAGCCCCAGCATTTT.

The rearrangement joins TRBV29-1 to TRBJ2-1; 10 bases fit TRBD2. Germline V lookup: CDR1 SQVTM, CDR2 ANQGSEA. The J segment lost 4 bases and the V segment lost 6 bases, leaving 6 bases of the junction unmatched. CDR3 length: 14 residues. As DNA, the CDR3 is TGCAGCGTGGACAAACTAGCGGGATACAATGAGCAGTTCTTC. This encodes CSVDKLAGYNEQFF.

There are a few counts of this clonotype. The chain combines TRBV6-1 with TRBJ2-7, with TRBD2 as a possible D gene (5 bases). CDR1 is MNHNS and CDR2 is SASEGT in the germline V gene. V gave up 5 bases and J gave up 4 bases, with 12 bases separating them. The CDR3 runs 13 residues. CDR3 region: CASSHTREYEQYF. The DNA of the CDR3 is TGTGCCAGCAGTCATACTAGGGAATACGAGCAGTACTTC.

This chain connects TRBV28 to TRBJ2-4; no clear D. Trimming pared 6 bases from V and 13 bases from J, leaving 10 bases between. Germline lookup yields CDR1 MDHEN and CDR2 SYDVKM. CDR3 length: 10 amino acids. The CDR3 spells CASSSLEQYF. The CDR3 DNA follows: TGTGCCAGCAGCTCATTAGAGCAGTACTTC.

V gene TRBV6-5 combines with J gene TRBJ1-2, with TRBD1 identical over 8 bases. Germline CDR1 MNHEY, CDR2 SVGAGI. The V gene end was trimmed by 0 bases and the J gene end by 8 bases; junction bases not matched to a gene: 2. This CDR3 contains 13 residues. The DNA of the CDR3 is TGTGCCAGCAGTTACTCGACAGGGGAGGGCTACACCTTC. Translating it yields CASSYSTGEGYTF.

This chain connects TRBV2 to TRBJ1-2; D gene uncertain. Trimming left V 4 bases short and J 8 bases short, with 11 bases between. The CDR3 is 12 residues long. Germline V gives CDR1 SNHLY, CDR2 FYNNEI. This chain's CDR3 is CASSARRQGYTF. CDR3 nucleotide sequence: TGTGCCAGCAGTGCGCGTAGGCAGGGCTACACCTTC.

The V call is TRBV7-2, the J call TRBJ2-5; D remains unclear. The better agreement between TRBJ2-7 and the DNA end casts doubt on the J call. Per germline, CDR1 SGHTA and CDR2 FQGNSA. The CDR3 totals 13 residues. The CDR3 nucleotides are TGTGCCAGCAGCCTATTTCGCCGATACGAGCAGTACTTC. It codes for CASSLFRRYEQYF.

V is TRBV5-1 and J is TRBJ2-7; tentative D call: TRBD1 (6 bases). This CDR3 has 12 amino acids. Looked up from germline, CDR1 is SGHRS and CDR2 is YFSETQ. Trimming stripped 2 bases from V and 5 bases from J, with 8 bases between. CDR3 sequence (DNA): TGCGCCAGCAGCTTTAACAGGGACGAGCAGTACTTC. It codes for CASSFNRDEQYF.